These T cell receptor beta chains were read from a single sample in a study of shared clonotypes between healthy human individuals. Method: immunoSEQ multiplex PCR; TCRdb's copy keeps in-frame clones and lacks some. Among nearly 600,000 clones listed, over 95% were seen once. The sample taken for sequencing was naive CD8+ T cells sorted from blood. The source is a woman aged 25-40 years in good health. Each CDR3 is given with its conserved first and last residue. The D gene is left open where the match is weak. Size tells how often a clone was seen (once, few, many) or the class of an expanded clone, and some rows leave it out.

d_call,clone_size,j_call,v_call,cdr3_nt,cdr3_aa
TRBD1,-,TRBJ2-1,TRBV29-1,TGCAGCGTTGAGGGGACAGCGGTTCCGGTCAATGAGCAGTTCTTC,CSVEGTAVPVNEQFF
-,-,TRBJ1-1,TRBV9,TGTGCCAGCAGCTCGACTCCGGAGAACACTGAAGCTTTCTTT,CASSSTPENTEAFF
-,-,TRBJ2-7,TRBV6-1,TGTGCCAGCAGTGCATACGGGGGTTTTTACGAGCAGTACTTC,CASSAYGGFYEQYF
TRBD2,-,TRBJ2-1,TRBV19,TGTGCCAGTAGTAACATCCTGGCCGGGAGGGTTGATGAGCAGTTCTTC,CASSNILAGRVDEQFF
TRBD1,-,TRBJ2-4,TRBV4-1,TGCGCCAGCAGCACTAGGACAGGGGCCAAAAACATTCAGTACTTC,CASSTRTGAKNIQYF
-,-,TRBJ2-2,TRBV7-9,TGTGCCAGCAGCTTAGAAGACGGGGAGCTGTTTTTT,CASSLEDGELFF
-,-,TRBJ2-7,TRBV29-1,TGCAGCGTTGGGGGATCCGGCTACGAGCAGTACTTC,CSVGGSGYEQYF
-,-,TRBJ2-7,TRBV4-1,TGCGCCAGCAGCCAAGAGGGGTCTCTAGGCGAGCAGTACTTC,CASSQEGSLGEQYF
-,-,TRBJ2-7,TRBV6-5,TGTGCCAGCAGTTACTTGGGGGGATTCGTCTACGAGCAGTACTTC,CASSYLGGFVYEQYF
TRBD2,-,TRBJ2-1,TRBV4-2,TGTGCCAGCAGCCAAGATGGGCTAGCGGGAGGGCGCTACAATGAGCAGTTCTTC,CASSQDGLAGGRYNEQFF
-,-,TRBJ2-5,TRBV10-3,TGTGCCATCAGTGAGTCAGGAGGGAAAGAGACCCAGTACTTC,CAISESGGKETQYF
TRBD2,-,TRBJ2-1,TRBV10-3,TGTGCCATCAGTGAGTTAGCTAGCGGGACCCAAAATGAGCAGTTCTTC,CAISELASGTQNEQFF
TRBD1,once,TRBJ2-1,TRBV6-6,TGTGCCAGCAGGACAGGGGAATCCTACAATGAGCAGTTCTTC,CASRTGESYNEQFF
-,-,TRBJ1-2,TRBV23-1,TGCGCCAGCAGTCAATTTGATGGCTACACCTTC,CASSQFDGYTF
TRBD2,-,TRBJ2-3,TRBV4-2,TGTGCCAGCAGCCAGGGACTAGCGGGATATAACACAGATACGCAGTATTTT,CASSQGLAGYNTDTQYF
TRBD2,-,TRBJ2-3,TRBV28,TGTGCCAGCAGTTTAGGGTTAGCGGGAGGAGATACGCAGTATTTT,CASSLGLAGGDTQYF
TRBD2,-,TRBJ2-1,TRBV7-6,TGTGCCAGCAGCTTAGTTGGTGTAGGTCTAGCGGGAAATTACAATGAGCAGTTCTTC,CASSLVGVGLAGNYNEQFF
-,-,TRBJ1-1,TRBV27,TGTGCCAGCAGTCCCGGGACATATACTGAAGCTTTCTTT,CASSPGTYTEAFF
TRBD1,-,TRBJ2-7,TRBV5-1,TGCGCCAGCAGTTCAGGACAGGGGATATACGAGCAGTACTTC,CASSSGQGIYEQYF
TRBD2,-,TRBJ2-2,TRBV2,TGTGCCAGCAGTGGACTAGCGGGAGGGAACACCGGGGAGCTGTTTTTT,CASSGLAGGNTGELFF
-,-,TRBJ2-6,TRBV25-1,TGTGCCAGCAGTGCGAACAAAACTGGACAAAGTCGGGCCAACGTCCTGACTTTC,CASSANKTGQSRANVLTF
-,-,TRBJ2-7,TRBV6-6,TGTGCCAGCAGTCAGATCACAGGGTACGAGCAGTACTTC,CASSQITGYEQYF
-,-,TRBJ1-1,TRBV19,TGTGCCAGTAGTATTTGGACAAACACTGAAGCTTTCTTT,CASSIWTNTEAFF
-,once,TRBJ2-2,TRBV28,TGTGCCAGCAGTTTTTTAGTGTCCGCCGGGGAGCTGTTTTTT,CASSFLVSAGELFF
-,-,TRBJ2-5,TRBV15,TGTGCCACCAGCAAGTACGGAGACCAAGAGACCCAGTACTTC,CATSKYGDQETQYF
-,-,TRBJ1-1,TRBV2,TGTGCCAGTGCTTCGGGGGGCGGCTGGGACACTGAAGCTTTCTTT,CASASGGGWDTEAFF
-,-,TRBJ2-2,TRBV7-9,TGTGCCAGCACCGGCGCGGGCTTCACCGGGGAGCTGTTTTTT,CASTGAGFTGELFF
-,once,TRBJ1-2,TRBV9,TGTGCCAGCAGCGTAGAGGGGAACTATGGCTACACCTTC,CASSVEGNYGYTF
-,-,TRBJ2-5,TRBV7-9,TGTGCCAGCAGCCGCACGGCTCCAAAACGTCCCCTAGAGACCCAGTACTTC,CASSRTAPKRPLETQYF
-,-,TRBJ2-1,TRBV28,TGTGCCAGCAGTTTTAGGCAATCCTACAATGAGCAGTTCTTC,CASSFRQSYNEQFF
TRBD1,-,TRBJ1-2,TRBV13,TGTGCCAGCAGCTTAGGCCGGGACAGGGACAACTATGGCTACACCTTC,CASSLGRDRDNYGYTF
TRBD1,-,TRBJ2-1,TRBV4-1,TGCGCCAGCAGCCATCCGGGACAGGGGGCTAATGAGCAGTTCTTC,CASSHPGQGANEQFF
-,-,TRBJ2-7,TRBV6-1,TGTGCCAGCAGCGACAAGGGACGGGGAAGCTACGAGCAGTACTTC,CASSDKGRGSYEQYF
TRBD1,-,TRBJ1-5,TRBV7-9,TGTGCCAGCAGCACGGGGACAGTTGGCGGCAATCAGCCCCAGCATTTT,CASSTGTVGGNQPQHF
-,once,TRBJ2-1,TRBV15,TGTGCCACCAGCAGAGATCTCGGGGAGCAGTTCTTC,CATSRDLGEQFF
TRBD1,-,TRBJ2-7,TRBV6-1,TGTGCCAGCAGTGTAACCCGGGACAGCCCCTACGAGCAGTACTTC,CASSVTRDSPYEQYF
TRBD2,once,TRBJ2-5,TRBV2,TGTGCCAGCACCGAGGGACTAGCGGATCAAGAGACCCAGTACTTC,CASTEGLADQETQYF
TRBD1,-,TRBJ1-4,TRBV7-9,TGTGCCAGCAGCGCCACAGGGGGCCGTGAAAAACTGTTTTTT,CASSATGGREKLFF
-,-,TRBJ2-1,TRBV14,TGTGCCAGCAGCCATGTCTGGGGGTCGGACAGACCCCATGAGCAGTTCTTC,CASSHVWGSDRPHEQFF
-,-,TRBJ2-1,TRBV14,TGTGCCAGCAGCCAGGCGGGCTCAGAGCAGTTCTTC,CASSQAGSEQFF
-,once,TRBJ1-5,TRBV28,TGTGCCAGCAGTTTAGTTGGCGTTGGGGGCGGCAATCAGCCCCAGCATTTT,CASSLVGVGGGNQPQHF
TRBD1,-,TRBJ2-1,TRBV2,TGTGCCAGCAGTGAATTACGTGACAGGGTCCATGAGCAGTTCTTC,CASSELRDRVHEQFF
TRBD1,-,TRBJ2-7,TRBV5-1,TGCGCCAGCAGCTTGACGGGACAGGGCTACGAGCAGTACTTC,CASSLTGQGYEQYF
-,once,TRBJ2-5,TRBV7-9,TGTGCCAGCAGCTTATTGCTGGACAGAGAAGAGACCCAGTACTTC,CASSLLLDREETQYF
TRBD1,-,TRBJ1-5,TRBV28,TGTGCCAGCAGTTTGGACAGGACCAGGCGGCCCCAGCATTTT,CASSLDRTRRPQHF
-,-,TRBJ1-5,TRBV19,TGTGCCAGTAGTATTGTGGGGCTTAGCAATCAGCCCCAGCATTTT,CASSIVGLSNQPQHF
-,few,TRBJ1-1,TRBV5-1,TGCGCCAGCAGCCCCGGGACGGTGAACACTGAAGCTTTCTTT,CASSPGTVNTEAFF
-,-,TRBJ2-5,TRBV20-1,TGCAGTGTTCTAGCGGAGACCCAGTACTTC,CSVLAETQYF
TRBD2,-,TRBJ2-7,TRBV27,TGTGCCAGCAGTTCCGGGACTAGCGGGAGCCACGAGCAGTACTTC,CASSSGTSGSHEQYF
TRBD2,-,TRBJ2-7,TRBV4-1,TGCGCCAGCAGTCGAAGAGGACTAGACTACGAGCAGTACTTC,CASSRRGLDYEQYF
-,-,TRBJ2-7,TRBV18,TGTGCCAGCTCACCAACTAGGAACCCGTCCTACGAGCAGTACTTC,CASSPTRNPSYEQYF
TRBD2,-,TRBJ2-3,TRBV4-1,TGCGCCAGCAGCTACATGGGACTAGCGGGAGGAAACACAGATACGCAGTATTTT,CASSYMGLAGGNTDTQYF